The clone carrying this T cell receptor beta chain has just a few counts. This record belongs to a study of blood T cell repertoires in COVID-19. The method was immunoSEQ multiplex PCR; TCRdb's version includes in-frame clones alone and lacks a portion of them. Seen here are about 65,000 clones, roughly 90% observed once, and the top ten hold about 1.3%. The receptor comes from a man aged 55-75 years with acute or convalescent COVID-19. The sample consisted of peripheral blood.

DNA of the CDR3: TGTGCCAGCAGCGCCACAGGGGCTGGAAACACCATATATTTT. Its protein is CASSATGAGNTIYF. The chain uses TRBV9 and TRBJ1-3; TRBD1 agrees at 7 bases. Germline CDR1 reads SGDLS; CDR2 reads YYNGEE. This CDR3 has 14 residues. Germline trimming cut 3 bases from V and 2 bases from J; bases unmatched to any gene: 2.